Listed here is a single TCR beta chain. This sample stems from a study of blood T cell repertoires in COVID-19. Study as a whole: The cDNA or gDNA used as material had been derived from T cells, B-cell-depleted T cells, or PBMCs.

This CDR3 is built from 15 residues. V lost 5 bases to trimming and J lost 0 bases, with 12 bases between them. CDR1 is KGHSH, CDR2 LQKENI, per germline. Here immunoSEQ multiplex PCR was the method, and the copy in TCRdb shows in-frame clones only, minus some. This sample has 30,000 to 40,000 clones, with about nine tenths found just once. The rearrangement joins TRBV18 to TRBJ2-3; TRBD2 might be the D (5 bases). This TCR was recovered from a human donor with active COVID-19. The donor label of this sample is uncertain. The sequenced material came from peripheral blood. The CDR3 nucleotides are TGTGCCAGCTCAGATACTCTAGCTAGCACAGATACGCAGTATTTT. Translated, it gives CASSDTLASTDTQYF.